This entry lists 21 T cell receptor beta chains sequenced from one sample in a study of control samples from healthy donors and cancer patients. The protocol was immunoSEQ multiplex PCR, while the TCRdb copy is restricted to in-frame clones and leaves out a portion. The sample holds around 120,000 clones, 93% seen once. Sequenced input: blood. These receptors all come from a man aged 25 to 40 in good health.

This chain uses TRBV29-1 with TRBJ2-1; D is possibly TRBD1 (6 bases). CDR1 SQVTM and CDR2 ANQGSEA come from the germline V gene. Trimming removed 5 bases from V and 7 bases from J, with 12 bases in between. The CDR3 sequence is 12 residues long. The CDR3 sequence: CSVRLTGNEQFF. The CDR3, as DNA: TGCAGCGTTCGACTAACAGGGAATGAGCAGTTCTTC.

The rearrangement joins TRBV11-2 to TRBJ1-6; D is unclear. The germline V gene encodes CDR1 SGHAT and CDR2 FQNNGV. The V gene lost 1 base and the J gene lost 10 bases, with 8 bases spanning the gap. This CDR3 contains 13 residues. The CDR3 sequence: CASSLVEESPLHF. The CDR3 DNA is TGTGCCAGCAGCTTAGTAGAGGAATCACCCCTCCACTTT.

The CDR3 DNA reads TGTGCCAGCAGTCCCGGGACAGGGGTAAACATTCAGTACTTC. This encodes CASSPGTGVNIQYF. The V call is TRBV6-5, the J call TRBJ2-4; 10 nucleotides agree with TRBD1. This CDR3 has 14 amino acids. Trimming at V came to 5 bases and at J to 6 bases, leaving 4 bases not matched to a gene. Per the germline V gene, CDR1 is MNHEY and CDR2 is SVGAGI.

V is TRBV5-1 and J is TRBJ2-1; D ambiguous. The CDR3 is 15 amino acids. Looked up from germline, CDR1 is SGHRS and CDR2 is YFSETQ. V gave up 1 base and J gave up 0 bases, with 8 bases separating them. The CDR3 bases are TGCGCCAGCAGCTTGAGTATTTACTCCTACAATGAGCAGTTCTTC. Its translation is CASSLSIYSYNEQFF.

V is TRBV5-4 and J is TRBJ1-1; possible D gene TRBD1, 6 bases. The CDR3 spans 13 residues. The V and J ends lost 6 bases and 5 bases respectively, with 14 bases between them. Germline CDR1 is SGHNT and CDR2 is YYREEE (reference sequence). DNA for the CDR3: TGTGCCAGCAAATGGCGGGGGGCTACTGAAGCTTTCTTT. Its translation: CASKWRGATEAFF. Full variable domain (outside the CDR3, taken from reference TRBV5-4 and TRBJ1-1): ETGVTQSPTHLIKTRGQQVTLRCSSQSGHNTVSWYQQALGQGPQFIFQYYREEENGRGNFPPRFSGLQFPNYSSELNVNALELDDSALYLCASKWRGATEAFFGQGTRLTVV.

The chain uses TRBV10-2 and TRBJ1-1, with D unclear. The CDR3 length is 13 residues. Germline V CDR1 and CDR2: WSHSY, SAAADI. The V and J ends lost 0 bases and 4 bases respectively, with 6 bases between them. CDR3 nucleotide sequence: TGCGCCAGCAGTGAGTCTTACGGCACTGAAGCTTTCTTT. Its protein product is CASSESYGTEAFF.

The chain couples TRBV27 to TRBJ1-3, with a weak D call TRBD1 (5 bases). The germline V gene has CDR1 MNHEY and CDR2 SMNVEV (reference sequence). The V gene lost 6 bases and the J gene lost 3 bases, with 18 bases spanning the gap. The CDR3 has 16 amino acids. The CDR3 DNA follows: TGTGCCAGCAGCTCGCTGGGGGTAGGAGGTGGAAACACCATATATTTT. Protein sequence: CASSSLGVGGGNTIYF.

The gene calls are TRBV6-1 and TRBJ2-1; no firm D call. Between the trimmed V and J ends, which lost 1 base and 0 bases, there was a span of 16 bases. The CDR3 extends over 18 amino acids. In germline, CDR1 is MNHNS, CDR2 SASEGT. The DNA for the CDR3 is TGTGCCAGCAGTGAAGAAGGAAAACAACCACTCTCCTACAATGAGCAGTTCTTC. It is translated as CASSEEGKQPLSYNEQFF.

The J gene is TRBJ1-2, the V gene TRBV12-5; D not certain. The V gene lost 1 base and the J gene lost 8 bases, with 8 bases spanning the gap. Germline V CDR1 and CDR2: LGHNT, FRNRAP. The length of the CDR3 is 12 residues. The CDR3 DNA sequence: TGTGCTAGTGGTTTGGGTGGGGAGGGCTACACCTTC. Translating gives CASGLGGEGYTF.

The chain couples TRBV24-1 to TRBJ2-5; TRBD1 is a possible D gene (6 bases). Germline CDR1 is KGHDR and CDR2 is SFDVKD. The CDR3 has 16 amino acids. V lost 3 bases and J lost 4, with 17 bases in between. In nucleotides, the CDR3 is TGTGCCACCAGTGATGACTCGACAGGAATCGTAGAGACCCAGTACTTC. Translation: CATSDDSTGIVETQYF.

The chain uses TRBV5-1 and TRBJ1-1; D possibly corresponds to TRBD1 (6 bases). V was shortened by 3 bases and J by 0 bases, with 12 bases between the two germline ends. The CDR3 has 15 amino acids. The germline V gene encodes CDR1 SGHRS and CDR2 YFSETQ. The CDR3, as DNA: TGCGCCAGCAGCTCCGACAGGAGAATGAACACTGAAGCTTTCTTT. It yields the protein CASSSDRRMNTEAFF.

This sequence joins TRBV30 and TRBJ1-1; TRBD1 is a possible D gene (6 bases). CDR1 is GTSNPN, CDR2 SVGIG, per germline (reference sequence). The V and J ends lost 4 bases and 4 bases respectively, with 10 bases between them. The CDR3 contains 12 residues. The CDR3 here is CAWTKGGTEAFF. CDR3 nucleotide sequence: TGTGCCTGGACTAAGGGGGGCACTGAAGCTTTCTTT. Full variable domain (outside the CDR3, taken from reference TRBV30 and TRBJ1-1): SQTIHQWPATLVQPVGSPLSLECTVEGTSNPNLYWYRQAAGRGLQLLFYSVGIGQISSEVPQNLSASRPQDRQFILSSKKLLLSDSGFYLCAWTKGGTEAFFGQGTRLTVV.

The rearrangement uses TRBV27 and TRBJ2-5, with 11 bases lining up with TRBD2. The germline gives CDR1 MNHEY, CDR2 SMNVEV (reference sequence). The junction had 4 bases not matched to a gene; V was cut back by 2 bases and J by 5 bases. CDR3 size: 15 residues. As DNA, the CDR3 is TGTGCCAGCAGTTTAGGTAGCGGGGGGGCGGAGACCCAGTACTTC. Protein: CASSLGSGGAETQYF.

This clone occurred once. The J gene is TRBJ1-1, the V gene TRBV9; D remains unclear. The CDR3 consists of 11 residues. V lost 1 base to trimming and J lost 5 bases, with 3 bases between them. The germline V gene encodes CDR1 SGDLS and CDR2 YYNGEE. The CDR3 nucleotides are TGTGCCAGCAGCGTAATTACTGAAGCTTTCTTT. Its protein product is CASSVITEAFF.

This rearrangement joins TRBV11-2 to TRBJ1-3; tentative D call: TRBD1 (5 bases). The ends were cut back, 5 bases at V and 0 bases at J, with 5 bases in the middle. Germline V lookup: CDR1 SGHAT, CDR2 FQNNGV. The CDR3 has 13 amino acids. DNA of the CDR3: TGTGCCAGCAGCGACAGCTCTGGAAACACCATATATTTT. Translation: CASSDSSGNTIYF.

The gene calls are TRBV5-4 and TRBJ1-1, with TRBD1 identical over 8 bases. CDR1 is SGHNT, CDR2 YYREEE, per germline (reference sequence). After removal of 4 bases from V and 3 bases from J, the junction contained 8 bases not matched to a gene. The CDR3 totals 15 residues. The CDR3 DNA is TGTGCCAGCAGCCCCTGGACAGGGCGGGACACTGAAGCTTTCTTT. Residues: CASSPWTGRDTEAFF.

The CDR3 is CASSLSQSTDTQYF. The CDR3 DNA reads TGTGCCAGCAGCTTGAGTCAGTCCACAGATACGCAGTATTTT. V gene TRBV7-6 combines with J gene TRBJ2-3; D is ambiguous. Germline CDR1 SGHVS, CDR2 FNYEAQ. Deletions cut 3 bases from V and 2 bases from J, with 9 bases between. This CDR3 comprises 14 residues. Combining the CDR3 with reference TRBV7-6 and TRBJ2-3 gives the whole variable domain GAGVSQSPRYKVTKRGQDVALRCDPISGHVSLYWYRQALGQGPEFLTYFNYEAQQDKSGLPNDRFSAERPEGSISTLTIQRTEQRDSAMYRCASSLSQSTDTQYFGPGTRLTVL.

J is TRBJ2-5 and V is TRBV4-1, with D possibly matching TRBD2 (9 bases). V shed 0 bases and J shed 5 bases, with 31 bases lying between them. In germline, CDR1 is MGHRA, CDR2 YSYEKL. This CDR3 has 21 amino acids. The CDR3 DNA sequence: TGCGCCAGCAGCCAAGAGATCAGGGGGCGGGTTGGTAGCGGGGGAGGTGAGACCCAGTACTTC. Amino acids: CASSQEIRGRVGSGGGETQYF.

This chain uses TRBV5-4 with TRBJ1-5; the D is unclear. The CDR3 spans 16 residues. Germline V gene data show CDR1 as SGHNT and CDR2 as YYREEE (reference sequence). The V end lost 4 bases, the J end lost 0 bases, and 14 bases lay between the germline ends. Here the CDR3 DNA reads TGTGCCAGCAGCCCCGGACTTGCTAATAGCAATCAGCCCCAGCATTTT. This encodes CASSPGLANSNQPQHF.

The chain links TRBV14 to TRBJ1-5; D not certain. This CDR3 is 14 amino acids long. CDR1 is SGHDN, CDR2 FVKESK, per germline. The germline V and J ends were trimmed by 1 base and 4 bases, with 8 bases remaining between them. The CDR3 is CASSQGGPNQPQHF. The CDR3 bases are TGTGCCAGCAGCCAAGGCGGGCCTAATCAGCCCCAGCATTTT.

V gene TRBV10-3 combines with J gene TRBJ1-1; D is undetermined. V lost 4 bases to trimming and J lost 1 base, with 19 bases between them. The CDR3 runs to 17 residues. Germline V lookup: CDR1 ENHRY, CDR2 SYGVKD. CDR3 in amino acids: CAISGSRGDPGNTEAFF. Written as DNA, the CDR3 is TGTGCCATCAGTGGGTCGAGAGGAGACCCAGGGAACACTGAAGCTTTCTTT.